These 14 T cell receptor beta chains originate from one sample sequenced in a study of blood T cells in healthy people across ages. With a J-beta primer mix and a sample-barcoded 5' primer, a second PCR ran about 7 to 12 cycles. One entry per CDR3 protein, called by TCRdb with MiXCR from the 5' RACE reads. This sample has roughly 1.9 million distinct CDR3 sequences; roughly two fifths occur once, and the top ten carry more than 20%. The sample comprised blood. These receptor sequences come from a human donor in good health.

This clonotype appeared a few times. DNA of the CDR3: TGTGCCAGCAGCTTATCTCCCACGACAGATACGCAGTATTTT. Protein sequence: CASSLSPTTDTQYF. The rearrangement links TRBV7-2 to TRBJ2-3; D not resolved. The CDR3 covers 14 residues. CDR1 is SGHTA and CDR2 is FQGNSA in the germline V gene. The ends were cut back, 2 bases at V and 3 bases at J, with 9 bases in the middle. The whole variable domain, filled in from reference TRBV7-2 and TRBJ2-3, reads GAGVSQSPSNKVTEKGKDVELRCDPISGHTALYWYRQSLGQGLEFLIYFQGNSAPDKSGLPSDRFSAERTGGSVSTLTIQRTQQEDSAVYLCASSLSPTTDTQYFGPGTRLTVL.

About this clonotype itself: A read error may explain this, as a much larger clone is one base away. The chain recombines TRBV20-1 with TRBJ2-7, with D maybe TRBD1 (6 bases). The CDR3 is 15 residues long. The germline gives CDR1 DFQATT, CDR2 SNEGSKA (reference sequence). The CDR3 protein is CSARDPGTFSYGQYF. CDR3 in DNA: TGCAGTGCTAGAGACCCCGGGACATTCTCCTACGGGCAGTACTTC.

As to this clonotype: This sequence may be a read error, since a much larger clone differs from it by one base. This chain uses TRBV7-9 with TRBJ1-2; D is uncertain. CDR3 length equals 13 residues. The germline V gene encodes CDR1 SEHNR and CDR2 FQNEAQ (reference sequence). CDR3 nucleotide sequence: TGTGCCAGCAGAATGACGGATAACAATGGCTACACCTTC. It specifies CASRMTDNNGYTF.

This clonotype was detected only a few times. The chain has TRBV7-9 and TRBJ2-1; TRBD2 is a possible D gene (5 bases). This CDR3 has 13 amino acids. V was trimmed by 1 base and J by 8 bases, leaving 9 bases between them. Per germline, CDR1 SEHNR and CDR2 FQNEAQ (reference sequence). As DNA, the CDR3 is TGTGCCAGCAGCTTAGAGAGGGAAGATGAGCAGTTCTTC. This translates into CASSLEREDEQFF. Together with reference TRBV7-9 and TRBJ2-1, the CDR3 gives the full variable domain: DTGVSQNPRHKITKRGQNVTFRCDPISEHNRLYWYRQTLGQGPEFLTYFQNEAQLEKSRLLSDRFSAERPKGSFSTLEIQRTEQGDSAMYLCASSLEREDEQFFGPGTRLTVL.

This chain uses TRBV20-1 with TRBJ1-2; D not resolved. In germline, CDR1 is DFQATT, CDR2 SNEGSKA (reference sequence). The V gene lost 3 bases and the J gene lost 4 bases, with 12 bases spanning the gap. The CDR3 length is 13 residues. The CDR3 DNA follows: TGCAGTGCTAGGAGTGGGCCCGTCTATGGCTACACCTTC. Its protein product is CSARSGPVYGYTF.

The genes are TRBV7-2 and TRBJ1-1; 8 bases map to TRBD1. The CDR3 spans 14 residues. J gave up 6 bases and V 4 bases, and 7 bases lay outside the gene matches. The germline gives CDR1 SGHTA, CDR2 FQGNSA. In DNA, the CDR3 is TGTGCCAGCAGCTCAGGCCCCAGGGGGCCTGAAGCTTTCTTT. Translation gives CASSSGPRGPEAFF.

This clonotype was seen a handful of times. Compared with germline, one end of the junction differs, possibly owing to a read error. The chain couples TRBV4-3 to TRBJ1-4; D is ambiguous. Germline V CDR1 and CDR2: LGHNA, YSLEER. The CDR3 length is 13 residues. CDR3 in amino acids: CVSSQRRNEKLFF. CDR3 DNA: TGCGTCAGCAGCCAACGACGGAATGAAAAACTGTTTTTT.

This clonotype has a handful of counts. This chain links TRBV6-1 with TRBJ1-5; D is perhaps TRBD1 (5 bases). The length of the CDR3 is 18 residues. Germline V gene sequence: CDR1 MNHNS, CDR2 SASEGT. The V end was cut by 5 bases, the J end by 3 bases, with 23 bases between. In nucleotides, the CDR3 is TGTGCCAGCAGTCCGTATACCTTTGTCTGGGGGTCCAATCAGCCCCAGCATTTT. The encoded protein is CASSPYTFVWGSNQPQHF.

The chain couples TRBV24-1 to TRBJ2-3; D is uncertain. Germline CDR1 and CDR2: KGHDR and SFDVKD. The CDR3 length is 14 residues. The V gene lost 1 base and the J gene lost 6 bases, with 10 bases spanning the gap. CDR3 amino acids: CATSDFGLGDTQYF. In DNA form, the CDR3 reads TGTGCCACCAGTGATTTCGGGCTAGGGGATACGCAGTATTTT.

This clonotype was detected a few times. In DNA form, the CDR3 reads TGTGCCAGCAGTTACTTCACCGGGTCATCTGGGGCCAACGTCCTGACTTTC. This sequence encodes CASSYFTGSSGANVLTF. The chain recombines TRBV6-5 with TRBJ2-6; D gene unclear. In germline, CDR1 is MNHEY, CDR2 SVGAGI. The CDR3 has 17 amino acids. Trimming took 1 base from V and 1 from J, leaving 11 bases between them.

The chain carries TRBV5-1 and TRBJ2-7, with 7 nucleotides matching TRBD1. Germline loops: CDR1 SGHRS, CDR2 YFSETQ. V lost 2 bases, J lost 0 bases, and 8 bases stayed unmatched. The CDR3 length is 16 residues. The chain's CDR3 is CASSLDMDRFSYEQYF. CDR3 in DNA: TGCGCCAGCAGCTTAGATATGGACAGGTTCTCCTACGAGCAGTACTTC.

For this clonotype: At one end the junction does not follow the germline gene, possibly because of a read error. The V gene is TRBV5-6, the J gene TRBJ1-5; tentative D call: TRBD1 (5 bases). The germline gives CDR1 SGHDT, CDR2 YYEEEE. The CDR3 covers 16 residues. CDR3 sequence: CASSLNPLDSNQPRHF. CDR3 nucleotide sequence: TGTGCCAGCAGCCTGAACCCTCTTGACAGCAATCAGCCCCGGCATTTT.

The chain couples TRBV18 to TRBJ2-3, with 9 bases aligning to TRBD2. The CDR3 covers 13 residues. V shed 6 bases, J shed 5 bases, and the junction held 3 bases outside the gene matches. Germline CDR1 reads KGHSH; CDR2 reads LQKENI. CDR3 in DNA: TGTGCCAGCTCCCGACTAGCGGAAGATACGCAGTATTTT. Its translation: CASSRLAEDTQYF.

This clonotype was detected a few times. The rearrangement links TRBV6-5 to TRBJ1-5; TRBD1 might be the D (5 bases). Germline values: CDR1 MNHEY, CDR2 SVGAGI. V lost 0 bases to trimming and J lost 4 bases, with 19 bases between them. The CDR3 length is 18 residues. This chain's CDR3 is CASSYSLPGAGPNQPQHF. The CDR3 bases are TGTGCCAGCAGTTACTCGCTCCCCGGGGCAGGCCCGAATCAGCCCCAGCATTTT.